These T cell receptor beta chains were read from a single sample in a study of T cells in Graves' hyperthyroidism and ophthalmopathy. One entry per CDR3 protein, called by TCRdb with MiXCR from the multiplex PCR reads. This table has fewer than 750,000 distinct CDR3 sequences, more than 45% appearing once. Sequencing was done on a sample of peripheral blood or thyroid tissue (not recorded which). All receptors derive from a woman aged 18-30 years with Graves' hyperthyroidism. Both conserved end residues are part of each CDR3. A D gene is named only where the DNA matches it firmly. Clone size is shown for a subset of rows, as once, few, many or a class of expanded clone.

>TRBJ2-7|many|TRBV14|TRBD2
CASSQAGGPGEQYF
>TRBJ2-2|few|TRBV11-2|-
CASSSTRTSEKRGLNTGELFF
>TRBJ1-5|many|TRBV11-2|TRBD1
CASSSGGGEPQHF
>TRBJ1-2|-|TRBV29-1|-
CSSPGETNYGYTF
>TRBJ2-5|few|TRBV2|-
CASSRWELTDTQYF
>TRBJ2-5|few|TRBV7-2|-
CASSPRDGATQYF
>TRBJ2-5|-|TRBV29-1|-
CSVGTGETQYF
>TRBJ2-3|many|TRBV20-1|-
CSAPTSRDTDTQYF
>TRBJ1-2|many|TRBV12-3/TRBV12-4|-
CASSTGDSGYTF
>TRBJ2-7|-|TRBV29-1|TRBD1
CSVMTGFHEQYF
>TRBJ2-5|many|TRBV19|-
CASSIVTGETQYF
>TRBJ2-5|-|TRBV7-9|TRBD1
CASSSTDRAAQYF
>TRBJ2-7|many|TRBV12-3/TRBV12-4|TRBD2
CASSLRVAGTGYEQYF
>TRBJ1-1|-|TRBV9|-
CASSVGDWGGNTEAFF
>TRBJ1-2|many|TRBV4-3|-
CASSQELGNGYTF
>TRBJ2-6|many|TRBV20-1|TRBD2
CSAHPGTSGPGANVLTF
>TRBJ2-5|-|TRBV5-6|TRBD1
CASSFTTPGGGETQYF
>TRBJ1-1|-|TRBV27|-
CASSSALGHMNTEAFF
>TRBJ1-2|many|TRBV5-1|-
CASRGGRNYGYTF
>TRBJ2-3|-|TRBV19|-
CASSILGTDTQYF
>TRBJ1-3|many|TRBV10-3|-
CAISAQGGGNTIYF
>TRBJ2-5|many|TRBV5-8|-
CASSLSGTQYF
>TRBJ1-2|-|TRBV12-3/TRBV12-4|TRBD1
CASSPGQGRQGYTF
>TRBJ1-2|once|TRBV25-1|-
CASNGYHGYTF
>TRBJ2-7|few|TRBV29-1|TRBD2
CSVEGLAGEYEQYF
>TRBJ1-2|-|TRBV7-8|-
CASSVEWPRNGYTF
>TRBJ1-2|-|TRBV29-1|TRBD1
CSVDSDRGRVYGYTF
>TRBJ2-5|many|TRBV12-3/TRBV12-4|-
CASSLRMIQETQYF
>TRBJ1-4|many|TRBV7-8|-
CASRRALEDEKLFF
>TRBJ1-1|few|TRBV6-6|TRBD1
CASIPRDSPRRTEAFF
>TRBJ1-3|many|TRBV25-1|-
CASSESGLTGNTIYF
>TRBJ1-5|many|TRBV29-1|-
CSVENHPGQPQHF
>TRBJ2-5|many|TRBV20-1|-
CSARDLTDQETQYF
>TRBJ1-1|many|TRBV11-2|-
CASRQTQSRTEAFF
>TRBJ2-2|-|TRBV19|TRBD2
CASSSGRAFGELFF